The 32 T cell receptor beta chains given below trace back to one sample, sequenced in a study of T cells in Graves' hyperthyroidism and ophthalmopathy (dated by TCRdb to the late 2010s). The receptor library was made with multiplex PCR. The sequencing machine was an Illumina HiSeq 2000. The TCR beta CDR3 regions were amplified from RNA transcripts. For the first round of RT-PCR on the TCR CDR3, the HTBI primer set was used together with the Qiagen OneStep RT-PCR kit. The public sequencing data were trimmed at Q25 with fastp and processed into clonotypes with MiXCR by TCRdb, which kept only in-frame beta chains. Duplicate CDR3 protein sequences are folded into a single record with the most common DNA and genes. The table for this sample lists over 700,000 distinct CDR3 sequences; 35% to 40% of them were counted only once. The top ten clonotypes cover 7% to 10% of the sample. Sequencing was carried out using blood. The receptors originated from a man between 18 and 35 years old with Graves' hyperthyroidism.

This clonotype was observed a few times. This chain uses TRBV4-1 with TRBJ1-6; D remains ambiguous. Germline V CDR1 and CDR2: MGHRA, YSYEKL. The CDR3 consists of 14 residues. V lost 2 bases and J lost 7, with 9 bases in between. As DNA, the CDR3 is TGCGCCAGCAGCCAACTGACTGGGAATTCACCCCTCCACTTT. Translated: CASSQLTGNSPLHF.

A remark on this clonotype: This may stem from a read error, because a much larger clone lies one nucleotide away. The chain couples TRBV25-1 to TRBJ2-7, with D uncertain. Germline V gives CDR1 MGHDK, CDR2 SYGVNS. This CDR3 spans 9 amino acids. The V end lost 8 bases, the J end lost 5 bases, and 4 bases lay between the germline ends. The CDR3: CASLNEQYF. The CDR3 DNA follows: TGTGCCAGCTTAAACGAGCAGTACTTC.

This clonotype came up many times. The V call is TRBV5-6, the J call TRBJ1-5; TRBD1 matches at 8 bases. V shed 4 bases and J 7 bases; nucleotides not matched to a gene: 7. In germline, CDR1 is SGHDT, CDR2 YYEEEE. This CDR3 region has 14 residues. CDR3 residues: CASSVTGDWQPQHF. CDR3 sequence (DNA): TGTGCCAGCAGCGTGACAGGGGACTGGCAGCCCCAGCATTTT.

This clonotype was detected only a few times. This sequence joins TRBV5-1 and TRBJ2-7; either TRBD1 or TRBD2 may fit D (5 bases each). The CDR3 sequence is 15 residues long. Trimming left V 5 bases short and J 3 bases short, with 18 bases between. Looked up from germline, CDR1 is SGHRS and CDR2 is YFSETQ. CDR3 sequence reads: CASSSLPWDLYEQYF. The CDR3 DNA reads TGCGCCAGCAGTTCACTCCCCTGGGACCTCTACGAGCAGTACTTC.

A remark on this clonotype: The CDR3 does not end in the conserved phenylalanine or tryptophan, so this is likely a read error. The chain employs TRBV5-1 and TRBJ2-7, with D maybe TRBD2 (5 bases). CDR3 length: 14 amino acids. With 0 bases removed from V and 1 base from J, the gap between germline ends came to 8 bases. Per germline, CDR1 SGHRS and CDR2 YFSETQ. For the CDR3, the DNA is TGCGCCAGCAGCTTGGACCGGGATTCCTACGAGCAGTACCTC. Encoded protein: CASSLDRDSYEQYL.

This clonotype has ten or more counts. The chain is built from TRBV10-3 and TRBJ2-7; D remains unclear. Germline CDR1 is ENHRY and CDR2 is SYGVKD. The CDR3 has 14 amino acids. Trimming removed 0 bases at V and 4 bases at J, with 10 bases between. The CDR3 DNA follows: TGTGCCATCAGTGAGTCGACGGCTTTTTACGAGCAGTACTTC. Translating gives CAISESTAFYEQYF.

This clonotype has a count of ten or more. The genes are TRBV2 and TRBJ1-1; D not certain. The CDR3 runs 14 residues. V was clipped by 4 bases and J by 1 base, with 10 bases between them. Germline V gene data show CDR1 as SNHLY and CDR2 as FYNNEI. DNA of the CDR3: TGTGCCAGCAGTGTCAGAGAGACGAACACTGAAGCTTTCTTT. It translates to CASSVRETNTEAFF.

The sample holds many counts of this clonotype. V usage is TRBV7-9 and J usage is TRBJ1-3; a possible D gene is TRBD1 (5 bases). The CDR3 loop spans 14 amino acids. The V gene lost 5 bases and the J gene lost 0 bases, with 8 bases spanning the gap. The germline CDR1 and CDR2 sequences are SEHNR and FQNEAQ (reference sequence). The CDR3 region is CASSPGASGNTIYF. In DNA form, the CDR3 reads TGTGCCAGCAGCCCCGGGGCCTCTGGAAACACCATATATTTT.

The chain recombines TRBV10-3 with TRBJ2-6; no clear D gene. Trimming stripped 2 bases from V and 0 bases from J, with 11 bases between. CDR1 is ENHRY, CDR2 SYGVKD, per germline. The CDR3 contains 17 residues. The CDR3 DNA reads as TGTGCCATCAGTGAGGGGGTATCGAGCTCTGGGGCCAACGTCCTGACTTTC. It codes for CAISEGVSSSGANVLTF.

On this clonotype: The junction departs from the called germline gene at one end, perhaps through a read error. The rearrangement uses TRBV10-3 and TRBJ2-6; 12 positions match TRBD2. The germline V gene encodes CDR1 ENHRY and CDR2 SYGVKD. This CDR3 region has 22 residues. The CDR3 region has the DNA TGTGCCAGCAGTGGTGGGCCTTTAGGGCTAGCGGGAGGGCCTTCTGGGGCCAACGTCCTGACTTTC. It codes for CASSGGPLGLAGGPSGANVLTF.

In its sample, this clonotype was seen many times. This chain uses TRBV7-2 with TRBJ2-7; 7 bases map to TRBD2. J was trimmed by 1 base and V by 1 base; bases with no gene match: 1. The CDR3 covers 14 residues. Germline V CDR1 and CDR2: SGHTA, FQGNSA. The CDR3 is CASSLGGRSYEQYF. The CDR3 DNA sequence: TGTGCCAGCAGCTTAGGCGGGAGATCCTACGAGCAGTACTTC.

This clonotype was found a few times. The chain combines TRBV15 with TRBJ1-4; no clear D. CDR1 and CDR2 from the germline V gene are LNHNV and YYDKDF (reference sequence). The CDR3 extends over 18 amino acids. V lost 0 bases and J lost 0, with 14 bases in between. CDR3 loop: CATSRDRGNLATNEKLFF. The CDR3 nucleotides read TGTGCCACCAGCAGAGATCGGGGAAACCTTGCAACTAATGAAAAACTGTTTTTT.

A remark on this clonotype: Since no conserved phenylalanine or tryptophan closes the CDR3, a read error is the likely cause. The DNA is omitted, as the CDR3 cannot be located on it reliably, and the CDR3 follows TCRdb's listing. V is TRBV2 and J is TRBJ1-4; no DNA check was done on the table's D call, TRBD1. Germline values: CDR1 SNHLY, CDR2 FYNNEI. The CDR3 length is 11 residues, termini included. This chain's CDR3 is CASRGTGQLVY.

J is TRBJ2-5 and V is TRBV20-1; no definite D call. CDR1 and CDR2 from the germline V gene are DFQATT and SNEGSKA (reference sequence). With 3 bases removed from V and 7 bases from J, the gap between germline ends came to 9 bases. The CDR3 is 11 residues long. This chain's CDR3 is CSAREAGTQYF. The CDR3 DNA reads TGCAGTGCTAGGGAAGCCGGGACCCAGTACTTC.

This clonotype turned up a few times. J is TRBJ1-2 and V is TRBV7-2, with 8 nucleotides matching TRBD1. This CDR3 comprises 15 residues. Losses at the gene ends were 5 bases for V and 5 bases for J; bases not matched to a gene: 10. The germline gives CDR1 SGHTA, CDR2 FQGNSA. The chain's CDR3 is CASSHGQGLGYGYTF. The CDR3 DNA follows: TGTGCCAGCAGCCACGGACAGGGATTGGGATATGGCTACACCTTC.

Notes on this clonotype: Its ends do not fully match the called genes, so a read error is possible. The CDR3 coding sequence is TGTGCCAGCAGCTTGGCGGCAGGGATGAACACTGATGCTTTCTTT. This codes for CASSLAAGMNTDAFF. The V call is TRBV7-8, the J call TRBJ1-1; tentative D call: TRBD1 (5 bases). The germline V gene encodes CDR1 SGHVS and CDR2 FQNEAQ. The CDR3 totals 15 residues.

The CDR3: CATSDLSGLGPPYEQYF. In DNA form, the CDR3 reads TGTGCCACCAGTGATTTAAGCGGCCTAGGGCCCCCTTACGAGCAGTACTTC. The V and J genes are TRBV24-1 and TRBJ2-7, with a possible D match to TRBD2 (5 bases). The CDR3 loop spans 17 amino acids. Trimming removed 1 base from V and 4 bases from J, with 19 bases in between. Germline V lookup: CDR1 KGHDR, CDR2 SFDVKD.

This clonotype was recorded many times. J is TRBJ2-7 and V is TRBV29-1; unclear D gene. Germline loops: CDR1 SQVTM, CDR2 ANQGSEA. V lost 3 bases, J lost 2 bases, and 8 bases lay in between. The CDR3 extends over 12 amino acids. Written as DNA, the CDR3 is TGCAGCGTTGAGGCAGAGACCTACGAGCAGTACTTC. Translated, it gives CSVEAETYEQYF.

The chain links TRBV6-1 to TRBJ2-5; D may correspond to TRBD1 or TRBD2 (9 bases each). Trimming pared 7 bases from V and 0 bases from J, leaving 27 bases between. From germline, CDR1 is MNHNS and CDR2 SASEGT. CDR3 length: 19 amino acids. CDR3: CASTPRDRVSGRYQETQYF. As DNA, the CDR3 is TGTGCCAGCACACCCCGGGACAGGGTGAGCGGGAGGTACCAAGAGACCCAGTACTTC.

In the case of this clonotype: A junction end diverges from the germline sequence, so it may reflect a read error. The CDR3 protein is CASSMADTVSYGQYF. The CDR3 DNA is TGTGCCAGTAGTATGGCGGACACCGTTTCGTACGGGCAGTACTTC. V is TRBV19 and J is TRBJ2-7; D is possibly TRBD1 (5 bases). The CDR3 contains 15 residues. Germline lookup yields CDR1 LNHDA and CDR2 SQIVND (reference sequence).

At least ten counts were recorded for this clonotype. The V and J genes are TRBV2 and TRBJ1-2, with a possible D match to TRBD1 (5 bases). There are 14 residues in the CDR3. Germline CDR1 SNHLY, CDR2 FYNNEI. Trimming took 6 bases from V and 8 from J, leaving 19 bases between them. The CDR3 nucleotides read TGTGCCAGCAGGGGGGACGGATCAGTCTTAGGCTACACCTTC. Residues: CASRGDGSVLGYTF. Drawing the rest from reference TRBV2 and TRBJ1-2, the complete variable domain is EPEVTQTPSHQVTQMGQEVILRCVPISNHLYFYWYRQILGQKVEFLVSFYNNEISEKSEIFDDQFSVERPDGSNFTLKIRSTKLEDSAMYFCASRGDGSVLGYTFGSGTRLTVV.

Concerning this clonotype: Here the CDR3 omits its conserved ending phenylalanine or tryptophan, so a read error is the likely source. The genes are TRBV20-1 and TRBJ1-1; D not resolved. Deletions cut 0 bases from V and 0 bases from J, with 14 bases between. CDR1 and CDR2 from the germline V gene are DFQATT and SNEGSKA (reference sequence). The CDR3 is 16 residues long. The chain's CDR3 is CSARDTLAPMNTEAFL. The CDR3 DNA reads as TGCAGTGCTAGAGATACCCTGGCACCTATGAACACTGAAGCTTTCCTT.

V and J are TRBV20-1 and TRBJ2-5; TRBD2 matches at 8 bases. The ends lost 5 bases at V and 3 bases at J; junction bases unmatched: 11. The germline V gene has CDR1 DFQATT and CDR2 SNEGSKA (reference sequence). CDR3 length: 15 amino acids. As DNA, the CDR3 is TGCAGTGCTGGACTAGCCGACTGGGCGGAAGAGACCCAGTACTTC. It specifies CSAGLADWAEETQYF.

There are a few counts of this clonotype. The V and J genes are TRBV2 and TRBJ1-2; weak D call: TRBD1 (5 bases). The CDR3 has 14 amino acids. V lost 3 bases and J lost 7, with 15 bases in between. Germline loops: CDR1 SNHLY, CDR2 FYNNEI. This CDR3 reads CASSEGGVFGGYTF. In DNA form, the CDR3 reads TGTGCCAGCAGTGAGGGGGGGGTTTTTGGTGGCTACACCTTC.

Notes on this clonotype: Being one base from a much bigger clone, this may be a read error. The chain has TRBV13 and TRBJ2-7; D is unresolved. CDR1 and CDR2 from the germline V gene are PRHDT and FYEKMQ (reference sequence). The CDR3 has 13 residues. V lost 0 bases, J lost 10 bases, and 13 bases lay in between. The CDR3 region has the DNA TGTGCCAGCAGCTTAGGAGAATCACCTCGACAGTACTTC. Its translation: CASSLGESPRQYF.

The V call is TRBV11-2, the J call TRBJ1-1, with 7 bases that match TRBD1. V dropped 1 base and J dropped 8; count of bases not matched to a gene: 4. This CDR3 comprises 13 residues. The germline V gene encodes CDR1 SGHAT and CDR2 FQNNGV. Written as DNA, the CDR3 is TGTGCCAGCAGCTTAGTTTCGGACAGGGAAGCTTTCTTT. Translated: CASSLVSDREAFF.

This clonotype was observed many times. The J gene is TRBJ1-2, the V gene TRBV20-1; possible D gene TRBD1, 5 bases. Looked up from germline, CDR1 is DFQATT and CDR2 is SNEGSKA (reference sequence). This CDR3 is built from 13 residues. V lost 5 bases and J lost 5, with 15 bases in between. The CDR3 loop reads CSASDGGWYGYTF. The DNA of the CDR3 is TGCAGTGCTTCCGACGGGGGGTGGTATGGCTACACCTTC.

Many counts were recorded for this clonotype. The chain uses TRBV5-6 and TRBJ1-2; D is possibly TRBD1 (5 bases). Germline values: CDR1 SGHDT, CDR2 YYEEEE. V lost 1 base and J 3 bases, leaving 10 bases between the germline ends. CDR3 length: 14 residues. DNA for the CDR3: TGTGCCAGCAGCTTGTCAGGGAGGGACTATGGCTACACCTTC. The encoded protein is CASSLSGRDYGYTF.

This clonotype showed up many times. This chain uses TRBV29-1 with TRBJ2-7; the D is unclear. Germline CDR1 reads SQVTM; CDR2 reads ANQGSEA. The CDR3 runs to 11 residues. V lost 4 bases, J lost 1 base, and 5 bases lay in between. CDR3 sequence reads: CSVVVSYEQYF. The CDR3 DNA reads TGCAGCGTTGTGGTTTCCTACGAGCAGTACTTC.

About this clonotype itself: Likely a read error: the CDR3 ends without its conserved phenylalanine or tryptophan. The limits of the CDR3 on the DNA are not certain, so only TCRdb's listed CDR3 is given. The rearrangement uses TRBV7-2 and TRBJ1-3. CDR1 is SGHTA, CDR2 FQGNSA, per germline. The CDR3 adds up to 8 amino acids, both ends counted. CDR3 sequence: CASSSLAG.

This clonotype was detected ten times or more. V usage is TRBV19 and J usage is TRBJ1-2; D ambiguous. Germline CDR1 LNHDA, CDR2 SQIVND (reference sequence). The V end lost 1 base, the J end lost 7 bases, and 4 bases lay between the germline ends. There are 11 residues in the CDR3. CDR3 sequence reads: CASSIGGGYTF. In DNA, the CDR3 is TGTGCCAGTAGTATAGGAGGTGGCTACACCTTC.

The genes are TRBV6-5 and TRBJ1-1; unclear D gene. Germline-derived CDR1 and CDR2 are MNHEY and SVGAGI. The CDR3 is made up of 12 amino acids. V lost 7 bases, J lost 5 bases, and 11 bases lay in between. The CDR3: CASTKGRTEAFF. CDR3 DNA sequence: TGTGCCAGCACCAAAGGGCGGACTGAAGCTTTCTTT.